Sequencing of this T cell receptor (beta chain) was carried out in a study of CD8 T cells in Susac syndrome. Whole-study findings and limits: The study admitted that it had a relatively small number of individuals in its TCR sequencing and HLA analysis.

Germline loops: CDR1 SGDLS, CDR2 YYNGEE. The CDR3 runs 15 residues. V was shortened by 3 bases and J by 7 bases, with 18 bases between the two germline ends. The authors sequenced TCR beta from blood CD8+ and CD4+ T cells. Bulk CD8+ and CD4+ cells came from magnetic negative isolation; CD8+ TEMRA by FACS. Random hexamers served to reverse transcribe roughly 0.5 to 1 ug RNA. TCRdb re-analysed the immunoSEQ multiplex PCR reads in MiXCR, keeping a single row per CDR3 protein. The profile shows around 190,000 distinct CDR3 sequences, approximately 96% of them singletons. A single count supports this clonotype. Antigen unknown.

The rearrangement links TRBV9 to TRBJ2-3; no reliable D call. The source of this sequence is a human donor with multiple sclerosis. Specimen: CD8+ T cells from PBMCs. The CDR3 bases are TGTGCCAGCAGCGCCCCGGGCCCAGTTGTGCATACGCAGTATTTT. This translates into CASSAPGPVVHTQYF. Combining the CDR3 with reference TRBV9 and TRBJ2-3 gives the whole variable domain DSGVTQTPKHLITATGQRVTLRCSPRSGDLSVYWYQQSLDQGLQFLIQYYNGEERAKGNILERFSAQQFPDLHSELNLSSLELGDSALYFCASSAPGPVVHTQYFGPGTRLTVL.